Following are 14 T cell receptor beta chains from one sample sequenced in a study of blood T cell repertoires in COVID-19. The repertoire was sequenced with immunoSEQ multiplex PCR; TCRdb's copy has only in-frame clones and lacks some. Of over 200,000 clones in the sample, about 87% are singletons; the top ten hold 2% to 3%. The material sequenced was peripheral blood. The receptors here all came from a man aged 25-45 years with COVID-19, enrolled during active disease.

This clone was found once. The V and J genes are TRBV15 and TRBJ2-7; TRBD1 aligns across 7 bases. The CDR3 runs to 15 residues. After removal of 1 base from V and 2 bases from J, the junction contained 5 bases not matched to a gene. Germline CDR1 and CDR2: LNHNV and YYDKDF (reference sequence). The CDR3 region has the DNA TGTGCCACCAGCAGAGGGGGGCAGGGGGCCTACGAGCAGTACTTC. Translating it yields CATSRGGQGAYEQYF.

The genes are TRBV7-9 and TRBJ2-2, with a tentative D call TRBD1 (5 bases). Per the germline V gene, CDR1 is SEHNR and CDR2 is FQNEAQ (reference sequence). CDR3 length: 13 amino acids. V lost 5 bases and J 8 bases, leaving 12 bases between the germline ends. CDR3 sequence (DNA): TGTGCCAGCAGCCGGAAGGGGCCTGGGGAGCTGTTTTTT. Protein: CASSRKGPGELFF.

The chain links TRBV6-5 to TRBJ2-7; D is perhaps TRBD1 (5 bases). V was cut by 6 bases and J by 7 bases, with 19 bases left in between. The CDR3 is made up of 14 amino acids. CDR1 MNHEY and CDR2 SVGAGI come from the germline V gene. The CDR3 region has the DNA TGTGCCAGCAGCCCAGGGCAGTTCCTGCATGAGCAGTACTTC. Encoded protein: CASSPGQFLHEQYF.

This clone was counted between two and nine times. This chain joins TRBV7-8 and TRBJ2-5, with 8 bases lining up with TRBD2. From germline, CDR1 is SGHVS and CDR2 FQNEAQ. CDR3 length: 15 amino acids. V dropped 3 bases and J dropped 0; count of bases not matched to a gene: 3. CDR3: CASSFLRGDQETQYF. CDR3 DNA: TGTGCCAGCAGCTTTTTGCGGGGGGACCAAGAGACCCAGTACTTC.

This chain connects TRBV27 to TRBJ2-3, with 8 nucleotides matching TRBD1. V dropped 5 bases and J dropped 2; count of bases not matched to a gene: 9. In germline, CDR1 is MNHEY, CDR2 SMNVEV (reference sequence). CDR3 length: 16 amino acids. The CDR3 loop reads CASSPRGLTPTDTQYF. DNA of the CDR3: TGTGCCAGCAGTCCCAGGGGGCTAACCCCCACAGATACGCAGTATTTT.

This chain connects TRBV28 to TRBJ1-3; no reliable D call. V shed 5 bases and J shed 0 bases, with 8 bases lying between them. The CDR3 loop spans 14 amino acids. The germline V gene encodes CDR1 MDHEN and CDR2 SYDVKM. The CDR3 DNA sequence: TGTGCCAGCAGTGCAACAGACTCTGGAAACACCATATATTTT. Translating gives CASSATDSGNTIYF.

This chain uses TRBV18 with TRBJ2-7; weak D call: TRBD1 (6 bases). The V gene's germline CDR1 is KGHSH and CDR2 LQKENI. V lost 2 bases and J lost 3, with 11 bases in between. The CDR3 runs 14 residues. The CDR3 spells CASSPATGIYEQYF. The CDR3 DNA follows: TGTGCCAGCTCACCAGCTACAGGGATCTACGAGCAGTACTTC.

The chain joins TRBV19 to TRBJ2-1; TRBD1 agrees at 8 bases. CDR3 length: 15 residues. The junction had 5 bases not matched to a gene; V was cut back by 5 bases and J by 2 bases. CDR1 and CDR2 (germline): LNHDA, SQIVND (reference sequence). CDR3 sequence: CASSEGDRPYNEQFF. The CDR3 nucleotides are TGTGCCAGTAGTGAGGGGGACAGGCCCTACAATGAGCAGTTCTTC.

V and J are TRBV7-9 and TRBJ2-7; D not certain. The ends were cut back, 0 bases at V and 1 base at J, with 7 bases in the middle. CDR1 and CDR2 from the germline V gene are SEHNR and FQNEAQ (reference sequence). This CDR3 region has 14 residues. In DNA, the CDR3 is TGTGCCAGCAGCTTAGCGTCGGTTTCCTACGAGCAGTACTTC. Translating gives CASSLASVSYEQYF.

This chain uses TRBV6-5 with TRBJ1-2; no clear D gene. The CDR3 sequence is 13 residues long. V gave up 6 bases and J gave up 8 bases, with 16 bases separating them. Germline V gene data show CDR1 as MNHEY and CDR2 as SVGAGI. CDR3 DNA sequence: TGTGCCAGCAGCAGAGACGGGGTCTGGGGCTACACCTTC. As protein: CASSRDGVWGYTF.

This rearrangement joins TRBV11-2 to TRBJ2-1; 9 nucleotides match TRBD1. CDR3 length: 15 amino acids. Germline V lookup: CDR1 SGHAT, CDR2 FQNNGV. With 3 bases clipped from V and 5 bases from J, the junction kept 5 bases outside the gene matches. CDR3 loop: CASSLGGQGHNEQFF. Here the CDR3 DNA reads TGTGCCAGCAGCTTGGGGGGACAGGGCCACAATGAGCAGTTCTTC.

CDR3 DNA: TGTGCCAGCAGGGACGGAGGTTACACCGGGGAGCTGTTTTTT. Translation: CASRDGGYTGELFF. V and J are TRBV11-3 and TRBJ2-2; possible D gene TRBD2, 5 bases. CDR1 is SGHNT, CDR2 YENEEA, per germline. Between the trimmed V and J ends, which lost 6 bases and 3 bases, there was a span of 11 bases. This CDR3 is built from 14 residues.

As concerns this clone: The same CDR3 can be traced to other DNA sequences in this sample. The rearrangement links TRBV7-9 to TRBJ1-2; D is possibly TRBD1 (6 bases). The CDR3 length is 13 residues. The V gene's germline CDR1 is SEHNR and CDR2 FQNEAQ (reference sequence). The ends were cut back, 5 bases at V and 5 bases at J, with 12 bases in the middle. The CDR3 DNA is TGTGCCAGCAGCCTGGACAGTAATTATGGCTACACCTTC. This sequence encodes CASSLDSNYGYTF.

The chain combines TRBV5-4 with TRBJ2-4; 10 bases match TRBD1. The germline V gene encodes CDR1 SGHNT and CDR2 YYREEE (reference sequence). The V segment lost 4 bases and the J segment 1 base; nucleotides outside the gene matches: 2. The CDR3 covers 15 residues. The CDR3 sequence is CASSRTGGAKNIQYF. The CDR3 coding sequence is TGTGCCAGCAGCAGGACAGGGGGGGCCAAAAACATTCAGTACTTC.